This passage covers 17 T cell receptor beta chains from one sample sequenced in a study of T cell responses to AZD1222 COVID-19 vaccine. Profiled with immunoSEQ multiplex PCR; TCRdb holds only in-frame clones, not every one. The data show roughly 150,000 clones, approximately 90% seen once. The sequenced sample was peripheral blood, obtained on day 0 of AZD1222 vaccination. The receptors come from an adult in good health.

The chain combines TRBV11-2 with TRBJ1-6, with 7 positions matching TRBD1. The CDR3 has 18 residues. The V segment lost 0 bases and the J segment 0 bases; nucleotides outside the gene matches: 5. Looked up from germline, CDR1 is SGHAT and CDR2 is FQNNGV. The CDR3 here is CASSLDRQGRSYNSPLHF. The CDR3 DNA sequence: TGTGCCAGCAGCTTAGATCGACAGGGCCGCTCCTATAATTCACCCCTCCACTTT.

This chain joins TRBV24-1 and TRBJ1-4, with a possible D match to TRBD1 (5 bases). V dropped 12 bases and J dropped 1 base, with 14 bases sitting between them. Looked up from germline, CDR1 is KGHDR and CDR2 is SFDVKD. There are 14 residues in the CDR3. DNA of the CDR3: TGTGCCGTCGGTGGGGGAGGAACTAATGAAAAACTGTTTTTT. Amino acid sequence: CAVGGGGTNEKLFF.

V and J are TRBV30 and TRBJ2-3, with TRBD2 matching 7 bases. The V gene's germline CDR1 is GTSNPN and CDR2 SVGIG (reference sequence). V shed 3 bases and J 2 bases; nucleotides not matched to a gene: 11. This CDR3 comprises 16 residues. CDR3 amino acids: CAWRGGELTPTDTQYF. In DNA form, the CDR3 reads TGTGCCTGGAGGGGGGGGGAACTTACCCCCACAGATACGCAGTATTTT.

The J gene is TRBJ2-7, the V gene TRBV2; D ambiguous. There are 16 residues in the CDR3. V gave up 3 bases and J gave up 1 base, with 16 bases separating them. From germline, CDR1 is SNHLY and CDR2 FYNNEI. The DNA of the CDR3 is TGTGCCAGCAGTGATTATCAGAGGACCGGGTCCTACGAGCAGTACTTC. Protein sequence: CASSDYQRTGSYEQYF.

CDR3 sequence reads: CATSDVGSNYEQYF. Written as DNA, the CDR3 is TGTGCCACCAGTGATGTTGGCAGTAACTACGAGCAGTACTTC. The genes are TRBV24-1 and TRBJ2-7; D gene unclear. Per germline, CDR1 KGHDR and CDR2 SFDVKD. Trimming took 3 bases from V and 3 from J, leaving 11 bases between them. This CDR3 has 14 residues.

The V and J genes are TRBV2 and TRBJ1-5; D unclear. Trimming removed 2 bases from V and 6 bases from J, with 14 bases in between. This CDR3 region has 15 residues. The V gene's germline CDR1 is SNHLY and CDR2 FYNNEI. The CDR3 coding sequence is TGTGCCAGCAGTGAAAGGCCTTTGATTATTCAGCCCCAGCATTTT. It is translated as CASSERPLIIQPQHF. The variable domain in full, completed from reference TRBV2 and TRBJ1-5, reads EPEVTQTPSHQVTQMGQEVILRCVPISNHLYFYWYRQILGQKVEFLVSFYNNEISEKSEIFDDQFSVERPDGSNFTLKIRSTKLEDSAMYFCASSERPLIIQPQHFGDGTRLSIL.

This chain connects TRBV6-1 to TRBJ1-2; D may be TRBD1 (6 bases). V lost 3 bases to trimming and J lost 4 bases, with 15 bases between them. The CDR3 contains 15 residues. Germline assignment: CDR1 MNHNS and CDR2 SASEGT. CDR3 in DNA: TGTGCCAGCAGTGATGGGGGGGGCTCTGGCTATGGCTACACCTTC. It codes for CASSDGGGSGYGYTF.

V gene TRBV29-1 combines with J gene TRBJ1-1; unclear D gene. The germline V gene has CDR1 SQVTM and CDR2 ANQGSEA. The CDR3 contains 13 residues. Trimming removed 7 bases at V and 5 bases at J, with 17 bases between. Here the CDR3 reads CSAMASGDTEAFF. CDR3 DNA sequence: TGCAGCGCAATGGCCAGCGGGGATACTGAAGCTTTCTTT.

The J gene is TRBJ2-3, the V gene TRBV7-3; tentative D call: TRBD2 (6 bases). The CDR3 extends over 15 amino acids. Per germline, CDR1 SGHTA and CDR2 FQGTGA. The V end lost 2 bases, the J end lost 1 base, and 10 bases lay between the germline ends. CDR3 sequence: CASSLYGGGTDTQYF. The CDR3 bases are TGTGCCAGCAGCTTATACGGGGGAGGCACAGATACGCAGTATTTT.

This chain uses TRBV2 with TRBJ2-7; 7 bases match TRBD2. There are 13 residues in the CDR3. Trimming at V came to 6 bases and at J to 2 bases, leaving 4 bases not matched to a gene. From germline, CDR1 is SNHLY and CDR2 FYNNEI. For the CDR3, the DNA is TGTGCCAGCAGGTGGGACTACGCCTACGAGCAGTACTTC. It translates to CASRWDYAYEQYF.

The chain recombines TRBV19 with TRBJ2-1, with 7 bases matching TRBD1. The ends lost 5 bases at V and 2 bases at J; junction bases unmatched: 6. This CDR3 has 15 amino acids. From germline, CDR1 is LNHDA and CDR2 SQIVND (reference sequence). The CDR3 DNA reads TGTGCCAGTAGTGGCAGGGGGAACGCCTACAATGAGCAGTTCTTC. Residues: CASSGRGNAYNEQFF.

The V gene is TRBV14, the J gene TRBJ1-3; D ambiguous. The CDR3 totals 16 residues. V was clipped by 0 bases and J by 4 bases, with 13 bases between them. In germline, CDR1 is SGHDN, CDR2 FVKESK. The CDR3 loop is CASSQDGFRLGNTIYF. In nucleotides, the CDR3 is TGTGCCAGCAGCCAAGATGGTTTTCGATTAGGAAACACCATATATTTT.

V is TRBV18 and J is TRBJ2-1; 10 bases agree with TRBD1. After removal of 3 bases from V and 6 bases from J, the junction contained 8 bases not matched to a gene. The length of the CDR3 is 16 residues. CDR1 and CDR2 (germline): KGHSH, LQKENI. The chain's CDR3 is CASSPDGQGGFNEQFF. The CDR3 DNA sequence: TGTGCCAGCTCACCTGACGGACAGGGGGGTTTCAATGAGCAGTTCTTC.

Here the CDR3 reads CASSLGSGSEQYF. The CDR3 DNA reads TGTGCCAGCAGCTTAGGTAGCGGGAGTGAGCAGTACTTC. The chain couples TRBV7-9 to TRBJ2-7; 9 bases align to TRBD2. V gave up 1 base and J gave up 7 bases; unmatched junction bases: 2. Germline CDR1 reads SEHNR; CDR2 reads FQNEAQ (reference sequence). The CDR3 is made up of 13 amino acids. The variable domain in full, completed from reference TRBV7-9 and TRBJ2-7, reads DTGVSQNPRHKITKRGQNVTFRCDPISEHNRLYWYRQTLGQGPEFLTYFQNEAQLEKSRLLSDRFSAERPKGSFSTLEIQRTEQGDSAMYLCASSLGSGSEQYFGPGTRLTVT.

This clone showed up just once. V is TRBV2 and J is TRBJ1-5; 8 bases align to TRBD1. The CDR3 totals 15 residues. V was pared by 5 bases and J by 7 bases, with 10 bases of the junction left unmatched. Germline-derived CDR1 and CDR2 are SNHLY and FYNNEI. CDR3 sequence reads: CASSRDRTFPQPQHF. As DNA, the CDR3 is TGTGCCAGCAGTCGGGACAGGACCTTCCCCCAGCCCCAGCATTTT.

This sequence joins TRBV27 and TRBJ2-3; 9 bases are shared with TRBD1. Germline V gene lookup returns CDR1 MNHEY and CDR2 SMNVEV (reference sequence). V lost 8 bases and J lost 7; bases outside the gene matches: 7. The CDR3 has 13 amino acids. The CDR3 region has the DNA TGTGCCAGCTCGGACAGGGGAGGGAATACGCAGTATTTT. It codes for CASSDRGGNTQYF.

This clone came up once. The chain is built from TRBV28 and TRBJ1-2; 9 bases are shared with TRBD1. This CDR3 has 15 amino acids. Germline loops: CDR1 MDHEN, CDR2 SYDVKM. J lost 6 bases, V lost 4 bases, and 9 bases had no gene match. DNA for the CDR3: TGTGCCAGCAGTTCCCCGGACAGGGGTAGGAATGGCTACACCTTC. Translated: CASSSPDRGRNGYTF.